This T cell receptor beta chain was recorded in a study of cytomegalovirus exposure and HLA in healthy donors. The PCR made use of 60 Vbeta and 13 Jbeta primers. Here immunoSEQ multiplex PCR was the method, and the copy in TCRdb shows in-frame clones only, minus some. The sample holds about 160,000 clones, 80% to 90% seen once. Trimming stripped 6 bases from V and 4 bases from J, with 9 bases between. Per germline, CDR1 MNHNS and CDR2 SASEGT. This CDR3 spans 12 amino acids. The clonotype comes from a woman aged 50 to 60 in good health and CMV-seronegative. The chain recombines TRBV6-1 with TRBJ1-1; D gene ambiguous. Material for sequencing was PBMCs. CDR3 nucleotide sequence: TGTGCCAGCAGCGCGCCGGGCACTGAAGCTTTCTTT. Translation gives CASSAPGTEAFF.